A selection of T cell receptor beta chains follows, all from one sample in a study of T cell responses to AZD1222 COVID-19 vaccine. Profiling relied on immunoSEQ multiplex PCR, and the TCRdb table lists in-frame clones only, not all of them. Among around 130,000 clones listed, approximately 92% were seen once. The sequencing used peripheral blood, collected 28 days after the second AZD1222 dose. The origin of the receptors is an adult who received the AZD1222 COVID-19 vaccine. Each CDR3 is given with its conserved first and last residue. The D gene is left open where the match is weak. Size is stated for part of the rows, as once, few or many counts, or as a class when the clone is expanded.

V: TRBV7-7
J: TRBJ2-3
size: .
D: TRBD2
DNA: TGTGCTAGCAGCTCCGGACTAGCGGGACGTAGGGGAGATACGCAGTATTTT
CDR3: CASSSGLAGRRGDTQYF

V: TRBV19
J: TRBJ1-2
size: .
D: TRBD1
DNA: TGTGCCAGTAGTATAGGACAGGGATCTAACTATGGCTACACCTTC
CDR3: CASSIGQGSNYGYTF

V: TRBV6-5
J: TRBJ2-1
size: few
D: .
DNA: TGTGCCAGCAGTTACGGGCTAGCTAAGGATGAGCAGTTCTTC
CDR3: CASSYGLAKDEQFF

V: TRBV11-1
J: TRBJ1-1
size: .
D: .
DNA: TGTGCCAGCAGCTTAATGGGAGGCACTGAAGCTTTCTTT
CDR3: CASSLMGGTEAFF

V: TRBV29-1
J: TRBJ2-3
size: .
D: .
DNA: TGCAGCGTTGAAGCTGGAGCAGATACGCAGTATTTT
CDR3: CSVEAGADTQYF

V: TRBV6-5
J: TRBJ2-4
size: .
D: .
DNA: TGTGCCAGCAGCCCCACAGGGACGATTGTCATTCAGTACTTC
CDR3: CASSPTGTIVIQYF

V: TRBV24-1
J: TRBJ2-5
size: .
D: .
DNA: TGTGCCACCAGTGATGGAGCAGAGGAGAAGTACTTC
CDR3: CATSDGAEEKYF

V: TRBV5-1
J: TRBJ1-2
size: .
D: .
DNA: TGCGCCAGCAGCTTGACCTCCTCAGGCGACTATGGCTACACCTTC
CDR3: CASSLTSSGDYGYTF

V: TRBV5-6
J: TRBJ1-3
size: .
D: TRBD1
DNA: TGTGCCAGCAGCTTTACAGGGGCAGGAAACACCATATATTTT
CDR3: CASSFTGAGNTIYF

V: TRBV7-2
J: TRBJ1-1
size: .
D: .
DNA: TGTGCCAGCAGTTTCAGGGTGAACACTGAAGCTTTCTTT
CDR3: CASSFRVNTEAFF

V: TRBV6-5
J: TRBJ2-7
size: .
D: .
DNA: TGTGCCAGCAGTTCCGACAGTTACTCCTACGAGCAGTACTTC
CDR3: CASSSDSYSYEQYF

V: TRBV10-3
J: TRBJ2-1
size: .
D: .
DNA: TGTGCCATCAGTGGGGAGGGGGGGGCTTGGAATGAGCAGTTCTTC
CDR3: CAISGEGGAWNEQFF

V: TRBV29-1
J: TRBJ1-2
size: .
D: TRBD1
DNA: TGCAGCGTGGCCCGGGACAGGGAAACCTATGGCTACACCTTC
CDR3: CSVARDRETYGYTF

V: TRBV3-1/TRBV3-2
J: TRBJ2-5
size: .
D: .
DNA: TGTGCCAGCAGCCAAGGGGTGATTATCCAAGAGACCCAGTACTTC
CDR3: CASSQGVIIQETQYF

V: TRBV5-1
J: TRBJ2-1
size: .
D: .
DNA: TGCGCCAGCAGCAGGGGACAATCCAATGAGCAGTTCTTC
CDR3: CASSRGQSNEQFF

V: TRBV5-4
J: TRBJ1-1
size: .
D: .
DNA: TGTGCCAGCAGCGCCGGGACTTATGAAGCTTTCTTT
CDR3: CASSAGTYEAFF

V: TRBV5-1
J: TRBJ2-3
size: .
D: TRBD2
DNA: TGCGCCAGCACCCTTTTAGCGGGGGAAACAGATACGCAGTATTTT
CDR3: CASTLLAGETDTQYF

V: TRBV2
J: TRBJ2-1
size: .
D: TRBD2
DNA: TGTGCCATCCAAGGGGGTAGCGGGAGCAACAATGAGCAGTTCTTC
CDR3: CAIQGGSGSNNEQFF

V: TRBV29-1
J: TRBJ2-1
size: .
D: .
DNA: TGCAGCGTTGGACTCTTACCCGACAACTCCTACAATGAGCAGTTCTTC
CDR3: CSVGLLPDNSYNEQFF

V: TRBV5-1
J: TRBJ2-7
size: .
D: TRBD1
DNA: TGCGCCAGCAGCTTACCGGGACAGGGGGGTCACGAGCAGTACTTC
CDR3: CASSLPGQGGHEQYF

V: TRBV9
J: TRBJ1-4
size: .
D: .
DNA: TGTGCCAGCAGCGCTTCAACAGTAGGTAATGAAAAACTGTTTTTT
CDR3: CASSASTVGNEKLFF

V: TRBV6-5
J: TRBJ1-3
size: .
D: .
DNA: TGTGCCAGCACCCCGAATGGAAACACCATATATTTT
CDR3: CASTPNGNTIYF

V: TRBV7-9
J: TRBJ1-3
size: .
D: .
DNA: TGTGCCAGCAGCCCCCAGACAGGATCAAGGAACACCATATATTTT
CDR3: CASSPQTGSRNTIYF

V: TRBV6-5
J: TRBJ1-5
size: .
D: TRBD1
DNA: TGTGCCAGCAGGACCGGGACAGGCTTTAATCAGCCCCAGCATTTT
CDR3: CASRTGTGFNQPQHF

V: TRBV7-9
J: TRBJ1-1
size: .
D: .
DNA: TGTGCCAGCAGTCAGAACACTGAAGCTTTCTTT
CDR3: CASSQNTEAFF

V: TRBV19
J: TRBJ2-3
size: .
D: .
DNA: TGTGCCAGTAGTAAGGGAGATACGCAGTATTTT
CDR3: CASSKGDTQYF

V: TRBV18
J: TRBJ2-2
size: .
D: .
DNA: TGTGCCAGCTCACCACGTGAAGCCTTAGGCGGGGACGGCACCGGGGAGCTGTTTTTT
CDR3: CASSPREALGGDGTGELFF

V: TRBV29-1
J: TRBJ1-1
size: .
D: .
DNA: TGCAGCGTTGGGTGGCTCGGGACTCTCCGGGGGAATGAAGCTTTCTTT
CDR3: CSVGWLGTLRGNEAFF

V: TRBV25-1
J: TRBJ1-2
size: .
D: .
DNA: TGTGCCAGCAGTCGAGATAGTCTTTGGCAGGGCTATGGCTACACCTTC
CDR3: CASSRDSLWQGYGYTF

V: TRBV19
J: TRBJ1-3
size: .
D: .
DNA: TGTGCCAGTAGTATTAGCGGGGCTGGAAACACCATATATTTT
CDR3: CASSISGAGNTIYF

V: TRBV6-2/TRBV6-3
J: TRBJ2-1
size: .
D: TRBD1
DNA: TGTGCCAGCAGTTACGGGAGGCGACAGGGGCAATCCTACAATGAGCAGTTCTTC
CDR3: CASSYGRRQGQSYNEQFF

V: TRBV2
J: TRBJ1-1
size: .
D: .
DNA: TGTGCCAGCAGTGAGCTCGCTGGGAACACTGAAGCTTTCTTT
CDR3: CASSELAGNTEAFF

V: TRBV5-4
J: TRBJ2-2
size: .
D: TRBD2
DNA: TGTGCCAGCAGCGGCCCGGGACTAAGGTTTGGGGAGCTGTTTTTT
CDR3: CASSGPGLRFGELFF

V: TRBV30
J: TRBJ2-5
size: .
D: TRBD1
DNA: TGTGCCTGGAGTTTGACAGGGGCCTCCCAAGAGACCCAGTACTTC
CDR3: CAWSLTGASQETQYF

V: TRBV5-5
J: TRBJ1-3
size: .
D: .
DNA: TGTGCCAGCAGCCCCTGGGCTAGCTCTGGAAACACCATATATTTT
CDR3: CASSPWASSGNTIYF

V: TRBV6-1
J: TRBJ2-1
size: medium-sized
D: .
DNA: TGTGCCAGCAGTGAACTGGGGGAGGCCTACAATGAGCAGTTCTTC
CDR3: CASSELGEAYNEQFF

V: TRBV2
J: TRBJ2-4
size: once
D: TRBD2
DNA: TGTGCCAGCAGTGGACTTCTAGCGGGGGGGTCACTAGCCAAAAACATTCAGTACTTC
CDR3: CASSGLLAGGSLAKNIQYF

V: TRBV30
J: TRBJ1-6
size: .
D: .
DNA: TGTGCCTGGAGGGGAGGAGGGACCTATAATTCACCCCTCCACTTT
CDR3: CAWRGGGTYNSPLHF

V: TRBV11-3
J: TRBJ1-2
size: .
D: TRBD1
DNA: TGTGCCAGCAGCCCAGAGCCAGGGGGCGGCTACACCTTC
CDR3: CASSPEPGGGYTF

V: TRBV4-1
J: TRBJ2-5
size: .
D: .
DNA: TGCGCCAGCAGCCAAGTGTTCCGGGGGGAGACCCAGTACTTC
CDR3: CASSQVFRGETQYF

V: TRBV27
J: TRBJ1-2
size: .
D: TRBD1
DNA: TGTGCCAGCAGACCTACAGGGGGCTTTTATGGCTACACCTTC
CDR3: CASRPTGGFYGYTF

V: TRBV6-5
J: TRBJ1-1
size: .
D: .
DNA: TGTGCCAGCCTTAGGGAGGAGGGAGTGCACACTGAAGCTTTCTTT
CDR3: CASLREEGVHTEAFF

V: TRBV7-9
J: TRBJ2-3
size: few
D: .
DNA: TGTGCCAGCAGCTTGCAAGATACGCAGTATTTT
CDR3: CASSLQDTQYF

V: TRBV3-1/TRBV3-2
J: TRBJ2-7
size: .
D: .
DNA: TGTGCCAGCAGCCAAGATGGGCGGGAGCAGTACTTC
CDR3: CASSQDGREQYF

V: TRBV19
J: TRBJ2-1
size: .
D: TRBD2
DNA: TGTGCCAGTAGTATCTCCGGGCTAGCGGGAGACGTGAGGAGCTCCTACAATGAGCAGTTCTTC
CDR3: CASSISGLAGDVRSSYNEQFF

V: TRBV4-3
J: TRBJ1-2
size: .
D: TRBD1
DNA: TGCGCCAGCAGAGACCGGGACAGAGCTAACTATGGCTACACCTTC
CDR3: CASRDRDRANYGYTF

V: TRBV10-1
J: TRBJ2-2
size: .
D: TRBD2
DNA: TGCGCCAGCAGTTGGACTAGCGGGGGGGCAAGAACCGGGGAGCTGTTTTTT
CDR3: CASSWTSGGARTGELFF

V: TRBV3-1/TRBV3-2
J: TRBJ2-5
size: .
D: TRBD2
DNA: TGTGCCAGCTTTTCAAGGGCGGGGGGGCTACAAGAGACCCAGTACTTC
CDR3: CASFSRAGGLQETQYF

V: TRBV2
J: TRBJ1-4
size: .
D: .
DNA: TGTGCCAGCAGTGAGACCTGGGATGAAAAACTGTTTTTT
CDR3: CASSETWDEKLFF

V: TRBV11-1
J: TRBJ2-5
size: .
D: TRBD2
DNA: TGTGCCAGCAGCTTCGGACTAGCGGCAGAGACCCAGTACTTC
CDR3: CASSFGLAAETQYF

V: TRBV10-2
J: TRBJ1-1
size: .
D: TRBD1
DNA: TGCGCCAGCAGTGGACAGGGGGCGAGCACTGAAGCTTTCTTT
CDR3: CASSGQGASTEAFF

V: TRBV5-6
J: TRBJ1-1
size: once
D: .
DNA: TGTGCCAGCAGCTTGTTGGGTTCTGAAGCTTTCTTT
CDR3: CASSLLGSEAFF

V: TRBV27
J: TRBJ2-3
size: .
D: TRBD2
DNA: TGTGCCAGCAGTCCAGGCGGGCGGGGGGACACAGATACGCAGTATTTT
CDR3: CASSPGGRGDTDTQYF

V: TRBV19
J: TRBJ1-5
size: .
D: TRBD1
DNA: TGTGCCAGTATAGGCCCAGGGGGTTCGAGACAGCCCCAGCATTTT
CDR3: CASIGPGGSRQPQHF

V: TRBV28
J: TRBJ1-2
size: .
D: .
DNA: TGTGCCAGCCTATCAGGGACGGATTATGGCTACACCTTC
CDR3: CASLSGTDYGYTF

V: TRBV7-8
J: TRBJ1-1
size: .
D: .
DNA: TGTGCCAGCAGCTTAGAATTCGGCACTGAAGCTTTCTTT
CDR3: CASSLEFGTEAFF

V: TRBV3-1/TRBV3-2
J: TRBJ2-7
size: .
D: TRBD1
DNA: TGTGCCAGCAGCCAATCGGGACAGGGACACAGCGAGCAGTACTTC
CDR3: CASSQSGQGHSEQYF

V: TRBV6-5
J: TRBJ1-5
size: .
D: TRBD1
DNA: TGTGCCAGCCGGGACAGCCATAGCAATCAGCCCCAGCATTTT
CDR3: CASRDSHSNQPQHF

V: TRBV2
J: TRBJ1-6
size: .
D: .
DNA: TGTGCCAGCAGTGAAGGGGAGGATTCACCCCTCCACTTT
CDR3: CASSEGEDSPLHF